What follows are 3 T cell receptor beta chains derived from one specimen sequenced in a study of follicular helper T cells after annual influenza vaccination. This table comes from immunoSEQ multiplex PCR, and its TCRdb copy is limited to in-frame clones, with some not included. The table lists around 15,000 clones, 84% of them singletons. Described time point: 2014-2015 season, 7 days after vaccination. The sample was CXCR5+ CD38- circulating T follicular helper cells from blood, taken 7 days after influenza vaccination. Sample subset: circulating Tfh, non-naive CD4+CXCR5+PD-1+ (ICOS+CD38+ or ICOS-CD38-). The source of these receptors is an adult who received the influenza vaccine.

CDR3 amino acids: CASSKAGSSSSYNEQFF. CDR3 coding DNA: TGTGCCAGCAGTAAAGCGGGGTCCTCAAGCTCCTACAATGAGCAGTTCTTC. This chain joins TRBV7-9 and TRBJ2-1; 7 positions match TRBD2. The CDR3 consists of 17 residues. Germline CDR1 is SEHNR and CDR2 is FQNEAQ (reference sequence). The ends lost 6 bases at V and 0 bases at J; junction bases unmatched: 11.

The chain uses TRBV5-1 and TRBJ2-3; 11 nucleotides line up with TRBD2. After removal of 3 bases from V and 0 bases from J, the junction contained 12 bases not matched to a gene. The CDR3 totals 19 residues. CDR1 is SGHRS, CDR2 YFSETQ, per germline. The CDR3 sequence is CASSSLTSGEGSSTDTQYF. CDR3 in DNA: TGCGCCAGCAGCTCCCTGACTAGCGGGGAGGGTTCTAGCACAGATACGCAGTATTTT.

CDR3 coding DNA: TGTGCCAGCAGTCCAGACAGAAAGACTCATGGCTACACCTTC. As protein: CASSPDRKTHGYTF. The chain combines TRBV28 with TRBJ1-2, with D tentatively TRBD1 (5 bases). The CDR3 contains 14 residues. Germline-derived CDR1 and CDR2 are MDHEN and SYDVKM. The V end was cut by 5 bases, the J end by 6 bases, with 16 bases between.